Presented here are 19 T cell receptor beta chains from one specimen sequenced in a study of blood T cell repertoires in COVID-19. Clones were read by immunoSEQ multiplex PCR, and TCRdb kept only the in-frame ones, dropping some. The data hold some 250,000 clones, with 75% to 90% observed a single time. Sequences were obtained from PBMCs or T cells enriched from blood (not recorded which). The receptors shown here come from a man in his forties who had recovered from COVID-19.

The chain joins TRBV12-3 or TRBV12-4 to TRBJ2-1; D unclear. The CDR3 covers 12 residues. V was shortened by 6 bases and J by 7 bases, with 10 bases between the two germline ends. The CDR3 sequence is CASSSTRNEQFF. The CDR3, as DNA: TGTGCCAGCAGCTCTACCCGGAATGAGCAGTTCTTC.

J is TRBJ1-3 and V is TRBV20-1; D possibly corresponds to TRBD1 (6 bases). Germline V CDR1 and CDR2: DFQATT, SNEGSKA (reference sequence). V gave up 3 bases and J gave up 4 bases, with 16 bases separating them. The CDR3 is 15 amino acids. CDR3: CSASQGFGVGNTIYF. The DNA for the CDR3 is TGCAGTGCTAGTCAGGGGTTCGGAGTAGGAAACACCATATATTTT.

The rearrangement uses TRBV6-5 and TRBJ1-6; D perhaps matches TRBD1 (5 bases). Trimming pared 0 bases from V and 7 bases from J, leaving 7 bases between. CDR3 length equals 14 residues. In germline, CDR1 is MNHEY, CDR2 SVGAGI. The CDR3 nucleotides are TGTGCCAGCAGTTACTCGCGACAGAATTCACCCCTCCACTTT. Translation: CASSYSRQNSPLHF.

This clone was detected only once. The V gene is TRBV27, the J gene TRBJ1-2, with 7 bases matching TRBD1. The CDR3 runs to 14 residues. V lost 6 bases, J lost 4 bases, and 8 bases stayed unmatched. CDR1 is MNHEY, CDR2 SMNVEV, per germline (reference sequence). CDR3 sequence: CASSPGTVTYGYTF. CDR3 bases: TGTGCCAGCAGCCCCGGGACAGTCACCTATGGCTACACCTTC.

This clone came up once. CDR3 sequence (DNA): TGTGCCAGCAGCCAGGGGGAAAGGAGGCCAGATACGCAGTATTTT. Translated: CASSQGERRPDTQYF. The V gene is TRBV7-8, the J gene TRBJ2-3, with 7 bases aligning to TRBD1. Germline CDR1 and CDR2: SGHVS and FQNEAQ. The CDR3 sequence is 15 residues long. With 5 bases clipped from V and 4 bases from J, the junction kept 9 bases outside the gene matches.

This clone was counted a single time. The gene calls are TRBV21-1 and TRBJ1-1; whether TRBD1, the table's D call, matches the DNA was not checked. TRBV21-1 is a recognized pseudogene. The CDR3 is 14 residues long. The CDR3, as DNA: TGTGGTACATTGCTCAGGGGCCGGAACACTGAAGCTTTCTTT. This translates into CGTLLRGRNTEAFF.

The chain couples TRBV6-6 to TRBJ1-4; D gene uncertain. The V end lost 0 bases, the J end lost 2 bases, and 7 bases lay between the germline ends. The germline V gene encodes CDR1 MNHNY and CDR2 SVGAGI (reference sequence). This CDR3 has 15 amino acids. DNA for the CDR3: TGTGCCAGCAGTTACTCGAGAGGGACTAATGAAAAACTGTTTTTT. Amino acids: CASSYSRGTNEKLFF.

On this clone itself: Different DNA sequences within this sample yield the same CDR3. The V call is TRBV12-5, the J call TRBJ2-7; 8 bases are a match to TRBD1. The germline CDR1 and CDR2 sequences are LGHNT and FRNRAP. The CDR3 runs to 15 residues. The trim removed 3 bases at V and 2 bases at J, leaving 6 bases unmatched. The CDR3 loop is CASGLSGQGAYEQYF. The CDR3 nucleotides read TGTGCTAGTGGTTTAAGCGGACAGGGCGCCTACGAGCAGTACTTC.

This CDR3 is CASSQDLGQIITDTQYF. CDR3 DNA sequence: TGCGCCAGCAGCCAAGACCTGGGACAGATAATCACAGATACGCAGTATTTT. The chain has TRBV4-1 and TRBJ2-3, with 7 bases identical to TRBD1. The CDR3 totals 17 residues. Trimming at V came to 0 bases and at J to 2 bases, leaving 8 bases not matched to a gene. In germline, CDR1 is MGHRA, CDR2 YSYEKL.

The CDR3 region has the DNA TGCAGTGCTAGTTATCGGACAGGGCGCCTCCCATCCTACAATGAGCAGTTCTTC. Amino acid sequence: CSASYRTGRLPSYNEQFF. This sequence joins TRBV20-1 and TRBJ2-1, with TRBD1 matching over 8 bases. Germline assignment: CDR1 DFQATT and CDR2 SNEGSKA (reference sequence). V lost 3 bases and J lost 1; bases outside the gene matches: 14. There are 18 residues in the CDR3.

The rearrangement uses TRBV30 and TRBJ2-1; D is unclear. The CDR3 totals 12 residues. Trimming removed 4 bases from V and 2 bases from J, with 6 bases in between. Germline CDR1 GTSNPN, CDR2 SVGIG (reference sequence). CDR3 region: CAWTDTYNEQFF. CDR3 sequence (DNA): TGTGCCTGGACAGACACCTACAATGAGCAGTTCTTC.

This clone has a handful of counts. This chain joins TRBV6-2 or TRBV6-3 and TRBJ1-5, with D perhaps TRBD1 (6 bases). Germline V gene sequence: CDR1 MNHEY, CDR2 SVGEGT. V lost 5 bases and J lost 5, with 16 bases in between. There are 15 residues in the CDR3. The CDR3 loop reads CASSTVDRSYQPQHF. CDR3 nucleotides: TGTGCCAGCAGTACTGTTGACAGGAGTTATCAGCCCCAGCATTTT.

This chain connects TRBV18 to TRBJ2-1; 7 nucleotides agree with TRBD1. Germline CDR1 reads KGHSH; CDR2 reads LQKENI. This CDR3 region has 17 residues. The trim removed 3 bases at V and 0 bases at J, leaving 8 bases unmatched. The CDR3 DNA is TGTGCCAGCTCACCCGGACCCCCAGGGGGCTCCTACAATGAGCAGTTCTTC. This sequence encodes CASSPGPPGGSYNEQFF.

This chain connects TRBV18 to TRBJ1-1; 7 nucleotides agree with TRBD1. This CDR3 comprises 15 residues. Germline lookup yields CDR1 KGHSH and CDR2 LQKENI. The V and J ends lost 1 base and 4 bases, in that order; junction bases with no gene match: 6. The CDR3 loop reads CASSPQPTGITEAFF. The DNA of the CDR3 is TGTGCCAGCTCACCACAGCCGACAGGGATCACTGAAGCTTTCTTT.

V and J are TRBV27 and TRBJ1-1; 11 bases align to TRBD1. Trimming cost V 4 bases and J 1 base; bases outside gene matches: 5. Looked up from germline, CDR1 is MNHEY and CDR2 is SMNVEV (reference sequence). CDR3 length: 16 residues. The CDR3 spells CASSYGTGGRNTEAFF. The DNA of the CDR3 is TGTGCCAGCAGTTACGGGACAGGGGGGAGGAACACTGAAGCTTTCTTT.

The J gene is TRBJ1-4, the V gene TRBV4-3; D might be TRBD1 (6 bases). The germline CDR1 and CDR2 sequences are LGHNA and YSLEER. The ends were cut back, 2 bases at V and 2 bases at J, with 18 bases in the middle. CDR3 length equals 18 residues. The CDR3 nucleotides read TGCGCCAGCAGCCAATCACCAGGGGCAACGAGGACTAATGAAAAACTGTTTTTT. This sequence encodes CASSQSPGATRTNEKLFF.

The chain combines TRBV12-3 or TRBV12-4 with TRBJ2-7; D not certain. The CDR3 sequence is 13 residues long. V was clipped by 5 bases and J by 1 base, with 9 bases between them. CDR3 residues: CASSLGVSYEQYF. The CDR3 DNA reads as TGTGCCAGCAGTCTAGGAGTTTCCTACGAGCAGTACTTC.

This sequence joins TRBV5-4 and TRBJ1-1; D possibly corresponds to TRBD1 (6 bases). In germline, CDR1 is SGHNT, CDR2 YYREEE (reference sequence). This CDR3 is built from 14 residues. Trimming shortened V by 4 bases and J by 2 bases, and 12 bases separated the two germline ends. DNA of the CDR3: TGTGCCAGCAGCGTGGGGGCAGGCAACACTGAAGCTTTCTTT. Encoded protein: CASSVGAGNTEAFF.

V and J are TRBV5-1 and TRBJ1-5; D gene unclear. The CDR3 contains 13 residues. Trimming pared 4 bases from V and 0 bases from J, leaving 5 bases between. From germline, CDR1 is SGHRS and CDR2 YFSETQ. This CDR3 is CASSEYSNQPQHF. The CDR3 DNA follows: TGCGCCAGCAGCGAGTATAGCAATCAGCCCCAGCATTTT.